This passage covers 28 T cell receptor beta chains from one sample sequenced in a study of radiotherapy plus CTLA-4 blockade in lung cancer. Generated by immunoSEQ multiplex PCR, the TCRdb table keeps only in-frame clones and is missing some. The table has 35,000 to 45,000 clones, approximately 80% seen once. The source material was peripheral blood, sampled from a patient treated with radiotherapy plus ipilimumab. The source is a human donor with non-small cell lung cancer whose response to radiotherapy plus ipilimumab could not be evaluated.

The chain employs TRBV4-3 and TRBJ2-1; 15 bases match TRBD2. Germline values: CDR1 LGHNA, CDR2 YSLEER. V shed 1 base and J 7 bases; nucleotides not matched to a gene: 2. The CDR3 sequence is 16 residues long. As DNA, the CDR3 is TGCGCCAGCAGCCAAGCCGGGACTAGCGGGGGGAATGAGCAGTTCTTC. Its translation: CASSQAGTSGGNEQFF.

The V gene is TRBV11-2, the J gene TRBJ2-7, with D possibly TRBD2 on 5 matching bases. The CDR3 is 14 amino acids. V lost 1 base and J lost 2, with 9 bases in between. Germline loops: CDR1 SGHAT, CDR2 FQNNGV. The CDR3 here is CASSLGHGTYEQYF. The CDR3 DNA is TGTGCCAGCAGCTTAGGTCACGGGACCTACGAGCAGTACTTC.

The DNA of the CDR3 is TGTGCCAGCAAGGGGGCCCGGGTAATTTACACTGAAGCTTTCTTT. This codes for CASKGARVIYTEAFF. V gene TRBV6-1 combines with J gene TRBJ1-1; TRBD1 aligns across 7 bases. The CDR3 spans 15 residues. V lost 7 bases, J lost 3 bases, and 11 bases stayed unmatched. The germline V gene encodes CDR1 MNHNS and CDR2 SASEGT.

This clone was detected a few times. The J gene is TRBJ1-5, the V gene TRBV7-9, with D tentatively TRBD1 (5 bases). Germline CDR1 SEHNR, CDR2 FQNEAQ (reference sequence). CDR3 length: 17 amino acids. V lost 1 base and J lost 2, with 15 bases in between. The CDR3 coding sequence is TGTGCCAGCAGCTTAGGGGGCACAGTACCGGGCAATCAGCCCCAGCATTTT. Amino acid sequence: CASSLGGTVPGNQPQHF.

The J gene is TRBJ2-7, the V gene TRBV4-2, with a weak D call TRBD2 (6 bases). Trimming pared 0 bases from V and 4 bases from J, leaving 16 bases between. Germline values: CDR1 LGHNA, CDR2 YNFKEQ. The CDR3 is 16 residues long. CDR3 loop: CASSQDETGDRYEQYF. The DNA for the CDR3 is TGTGCCAGCAGCCAAGACGAAACGGGGGATAGGTACGAGCAGTACTTC.

This rearrangement joins TRBV7-2 to TRBJ2-3, with 8 bases identical to TRBD1. The CDR3 length is 15 residues. The V segment lost 4 bases and the J segment 8 bases; nucleotides outside the gene matches: 11. Germline CDR1 reads SGHTA; CDR2 reads FQGNSA. CDR3 amino acids: CASSYPSGQGGTQYF. As DNA, the CDR3 is TGTGCCAGCAGCTACCCTTCCGGACAGGGCGGTACGCAGTATTTT.

The chain employs TRBV19 and TRBJ2-1, with TRBD2 as a possible D gene (5 bases). The CDR3 extends over 14 amino acids. Germline V gene sequence: CDR1 LNHDA, CDR2 SQIVND (reference sequence). Between the trimmed V and J ends, which lost 5 bases and 5 bases, there was a span of 13 bases. CDR3 protein: CASSGRRTHNEQFF. CDR3 DNA: TGTGCCAGTAGTGGCCGGAGGACCCACAATGAGCAGTTCTTC.

The gene calls are TRBV11-2 and TRBJ2-1, with a tentative D call TRBD1 (6 bases). The CDR3 loop spans 15 amino acids. With 5 bases removed from V and 1 base from J, the gap between germline ends came to 12 bases. The germline V gene encodes CDR1 SGHAT and CDR2 FQNNGV. Written as DNA, the CDR3 is TGTGCCAGCAGCGTCGCAGGGGTTTCCTACAATGAGCAGTTCTTC. It encodes CASSVAGVSYNEQFF.

The chain links TRBV19 to TRBJ1-2; 7 bases line up with TRBD1. The germline V gene has CDR1 LNHDA and CDR2 SQIVND (reference sequence). V lost 3 bases and J lost 4; bases outside the gene matches: 8. The CDR3 is made up of 15 amino acids. The CDR3 nucleotides read TGTGCCAGTAGTATTCAGGGGGGAGGACGCTATGGCTACACCTTC. It encodes CASSIQGGGRYGYTF.

The J gene is TRBJ2-1, the V gene TRBV9, with 8 bases fitting TRBD2. CDR1 is SGDLS and CDR2 is YYNGEE in the germline V gene. This CDR3 has 17 residues. V lost 3 bases and J lost 0; bases outside the gene matches: 8. DNA for the CDR3: TGTGCCAGCAGCGCGGGGGGGCGGGGCGGCTCCTACAATGAGCAGTTCTTC. It codes for CASSAGGRGGSYNEQFF.

This rearrangement joins TRBV5-4 to TRBJ1-1, with 11 bases identical to TRBD1. Germline CDR1 is SGHNT and CDR2 is YYREEE (reference sequence). There are 17 residues in the CDR3. V gave up 4 bases and J gave up 4 bases; unmatched junction bases: 12. CDR3 loop: CASSPSGQGDRGTEAFF. In nucleotides, the CDR3 is TGTGCCAGCAGCCCCTCGGGACAGGGGGATCGGGGCACTGAAGCTTTCTTT. Drawing the rest from reference TRBV5-4 and TRBJ1-1, the complete variable domain is ETGVTQSPTHLIKTRGQQVTLRCSSQSGHNTVSWYQQALGQGPQFIFQYYREEENGRGNFPPRFSGLQFPNYSSELNVNALELDDSALYLCASSPSGQGDRGTEAFFGQGTRLTVV.

The chain carries TRBV7-9 and TRBJ1-2; tentatively, D is TRBD1 (5 bases). Germline V gene lookup returns CDR1 SEHNR and CDR2 FQNEAQ (reference sequence). This CDR3 comprises 12 residues. Trimming cost V 10 bases and J 4 bases, with 13 bases left between them. As DNA, the CDR3 is TGTGCCATCACGACACAGGCCTATGGCTACACCTTC. Translating it yields CAITTQAYGYTF.

The V and J genes are TRBV7-2 and TRBJ1-2; D is perhaps TRBD1 (6 bases). Trimming removed 4 bases at V and 3 bases at J, with 12 bases between. The germline gives CDR1 SGHTA, CDR2 FQGNSA. CDR3 length: 14 amino acids. CDR3 amino acids: CASSSSDSYYGYTF. The CDR3, as DNA: TGTGCCAGCAGCTCGTCGGACAGCTACTATGGCTACACCTTC.

This clone was recorded once. V is TRBV4-3 and J is TRBJ2-5, with D perhaps TRBD2 (5 bases). V gave up 0 bases and J gave up 11 bases, with 13 bases separating them. The CDR3 has 13 amino acids. CDR1 and CDR2 from the germline V gene are LGHNA and YSLEER. The CDR3 loop reads CASSQDLAREQYF. CDR3 sequence (DNA): TGCGCCAGCAGCCAAGATCTGGCGAGGGAGCAGTACTTC.

A word on this clone: Germline and junction disagree at one end, which may indicate a read error. This CDR3 is also generated by other DNA sequences in the sample. The gene calls are TRBV9 and TRBJ1-1; D uncertain. This CDR3 is 15 amino acids long. CDR1 is SGDLS and CDR2 is YYNGEE in the germline V gene. The CDR3 spells CASSFSRGGNTEAFF. The CDR3 region has the DNA TGCGCCAGCAGCTTCTCGCGGGGAGGGAACACTGAAGCTTTCTTT.

This chain joins TRBV19 and TRBJ1-6; possibly TRBD1 for D (6 bases). Germline values: CDR1 LNHDA, CDR2 SQIVND (reference sequence). The V and J ends lost 2 bases and 6 bases respectively, with 8 bases between them. The CDR3 length is 14 residues. CDR3 loop: CASSIQGSNSPLHF. The CDR3 DNA is TGTGCCAGTAGTATACAGGGGAGTAATTCACCCCTCCACTTT.

A word on this clone: This is likely a read error, given that the CDR3 carries no conserved phenylalanine or tryptophan at its end. V is TRBV5-1 and J is TRBJ1-6; 8 bases agree with TRBD1. Losses at the gene ends were 5 bases for V and 8 bases for J; bases not matched to a gene: 6. The germline V gene has CDR1 SGHRS and CDR2 YFSETQ. This CDR3 spans 14 amino acids. As DNA, the CDR3 is TGCGCCAGCAGTTCGGGACAGGTTGATTCACCCCTCCACCTT. The encoded protein is CASSSGQVDSPLHL.

The V gene is TRBV7-3, the J gene TRBJ2-3; D is perhaps TRBD2 (6 bases). Between the trimmed V and J ends, which lost 4 bases and 6 bases, there was a span of 20 bases. This CDR3 region has 16 residues. The germline CDR1 and CDR2 sequences are SGHTA and FQGTGA. The CDR3 is CASSSPNLAGSDTQYF. In DNA form, the CDR3 reads TGTGCCAGCAGCTCGCCAAATCTAGCCGGGAGTGATACGCAGTATTTT.

This clone was counted a few times. The J gene is TRBJ2-7, the V gene TRBV2; 10 bases are a match to TRBD1. The V gene end was trimmed by 7 bases and the J gene end by 2 bases; junction bases not matched to a gene: 5. The CDR3 is 14 amino acids. The germline CDR1 and CDR2 sequences are SNHLY and FYNNEI. CDR3 protein: CASTSDRGTYEQYF. CDR3 coding DNA: TGTGCCAGCACCTCGGACAGGGGGACCTACGAGCAGTACTTC.

This chain joins TRBV7-9 and TRBJ2-7, with 7 bases matching TRBD2. This CDR3 comprises 15 residues. Trimming removed 4 bases from V and 4 bases from J; junction bases left unmatched: 10. Germline V gene lookup returns CDR1 SEHNR and CDR2 FQNEAQ (reference sequence). The chain's CDR3 is CASSSRGGRSYEQYF. The CDR3 coding sequence is TGTGCCAGCAGCTCCCGGGGAGGGAGGTCATACGAGCAGTACTTC.

The chain is built from TRBV18 and TRBJ2-7; 16 nucleotides line up with TRBD2. CDR1 is KGHSH, CDR2 LQKENI, per germline. The CDR3 has 18 amino acids. The trim removed 1 base at V and 3 bases at J, leaving 6 bases unmatched. DNA for the CDR3: TGTGCCAGCTCACCACTGGGGACTAGCGGGAGGGCCCTCTACGAGCAGTACTTC. It specifies CASSPLGTSGRALYEQYF.

The rearrangement joins TRBV19 to TRBJ1-1, with TRBD1 matching 8 bases. J lost 4 bases, V lost 5 bases, and 6 bases had no gene match. There are 14 residues in the CDR3. Germline assignment: CDR1 LNHDA and CDR2 SQIVND (reference sequence). Written as DNA, the CDR3 is TGTGCCAGTAGTTTGGACAGGGCAGGCACTGAAGCTTTCTTT. Amino acids: CASSLDRAGTEAFF.

V is TRBV19 and J is TRBJ2-5; 11 bases match TRBD1. The DNA end favors TRBJ2-7, so the J call may be wrong. Germline CDR1 reads LNHDA; CDR2 reads SQIVND (reference sequence). There are 16 residues in the CDR3. In DNA form, the CDR3 reads TGTGCCAGTAGTATACATAGCGGACAGGGGGCGAACGAGCAGTACTTC. It translates to CASSIHSGQGANEQYF.

This sequence joins TRBV28 and TRBJ2-2; D is perhaps TRBD2 (5 bases). Germline V lookup: CDR1 MDHEN, CDR2 SYDVKM. The CDR3 runs 16 residues. The V end was cut by 5 bases, the J end by 6 bases, with 19 bases between. The CDR3, as DNA: TGTGCCAGCAGTCTGAAACTCTTCCTGAGGGCCGGGGAGCTGTTTTTT. It codes for CASSLKLFLRAGELFF.

V usage is TRBV12-1 and J usage is TRBJ2-3; whether TRBD2, the table's D call, matches the DNA was not checked. TRBV12-1 is labeled a pseudogene. CDR3 length equals 20 residues. The CDR3 here is CASSAAAERGGLIGSDTQYF. As DNA, the CDR3 is TGTGCCAGCAGCGCGGCCGCGGAGCGGGGGGGCCTGATCGGATCAGATACGCAGTATTTT.

The CDR3, as DNA: TGTGCCAGCAGGCGGCAGGGGTCCCAAGAGACCCAGTACTTC. Translating gives CASRRQGSQETQYF. The chain carries TRBV28 and TRBJ2-5; D may be TRBD1 (6 bases). V was clipped by 6 bases and J by 1 base, with 12 bases between them. The CDR3 is 14 residues long. CDR1 is MDHEN and CDR2 is SYDVKM in the germline V gene.

The chain has TRBV18 and TRBJ1-2; the D gene is possibly TRBD1 (5 bases). The germline V gene has CDR1 KGHSH and CDR2 LQKENI. The CDR3 has 16 amino acids. The V end lost 2 bases, the J end lost 1 base, and 14 bases lay between the germline ends. The chain's CDR3 is CASSPWTQGLNYGYTF. As DNA, the CDR3 is TGTGCCAGCTCACCATGGACGCAGGGCCTTAACTATGGCTACACCTTC.

The chain employs TRBV10-3 and TRBJ1-4; D gene unclear. Germline-derived CDR1 and CDR2 are ENHRY and SYGVKD. The CDR3 length is 14 residues. Trimming removed 3 bases from V and 5 bases from J, with 10 bases in between. The CDR3 sequence: CAISERGDNEKLFF. The CDR3 DNA sequence: TGTGCCATCAGTGAACGAGGCGACAATGAAAAACTGTTTTTT.